One sample yielded the 13 T cell receptor beta chains listed below, sequenced in a study of cytomegalovirus exposure and HLA in healthy donors. 13 Jbeta primers and 60 Vbeta primers were used for the PCR. The protocol was immunoSEQ multiplex PCR, while the TCRdb copy is restricted to in-frame clones and leaves out a portion. The table includes 85,000 to 100,000 clones, around four fifths detected once. The source material was PBMCs. Receptors were obtained from a man aged 50-60 years in good health and CMV-seropositive.

The V and J genes are TRBV5-5 and TRBJ2-1; D not resolved. Trimming took off 0 bases at V and 5 bases at J, with 9 bases between the two ends. The CDR3 totals 14 residues. The germline gives CDR1 SGHKS, CDR2 YYEKEE (reference sequence). The CDR3 region has the DNA TGTGCCAGCAGCTTGGTGGAGAACGACAATGAGCAGTTCTTC. It translates to CASSLVENDNEQFF.

The chain joins TRBV29-1 to TRBJ2-1; 12 nucleotides align to TRBD2. Germline CDR1 and CDR2: SQVTM and ANQGSEA. V was clipped by 5 bases and J by 0 bases; unmatched bases: 20. The CDR3 spans 21 residues. The CDR3 DNA reads TGCAGCGTTTTTGGGCGTACGGCTAGCGGGGGGGCCTTAAGCTCCTACAATGAGCAGTTCTTC. Translation: CSVFGRTASGGALSSYNEQFF.

This clone was observed a handful of times. The rearrangement uses TRBV7-3 and TRBJ2-1; D is unresolved. Germline CDR1 SGHTA, CDR2 FQGTGA. Trimming shortened V by 4 bases and J by 4 bases, and 17 bases separated the two germline ends. The CDR3 spans 16 residues. The CDR3 sequence: CASSSLRFPQYNEQFF. CDR3 in DNA: TGTGCCAGCAGCTCCCTTAGATTCCCCCAATACAATGAGCAGTTCTTC.

The J gene is TRBJ2-1, the V gene TRBV5-1, with 8 bases identical to TRBD1. After removal of 5 bases from V and 0 bases from J, the junction contained 10 bases not matched to a gene. The CDR3 runs to 17 residues. CDR1 and CDR2 (germline): SGHRS, YFSETQ. In DNA form, the CDR3 reads TGCGCCAGCAGACAAGGGACAGGTCAAAGCTCCTACAATGAGCAGTTCTTC. It translates to CASRQGTGQSSYNEQFF.

In regard to this clone: Likely a read error: the CDR3 ends without its conserved phenylalanine or tryptophan. The CDR3 DNA sequence: TGTGCCAGCAGCCGGGGACAGATTGTTGAAGCTTTCTCT. This codes for CASSRGQIVEAFS. The genes are TRBV6-5 and TRBJ1-1; TRBD1 matches 7 bases. The length of the CDR3 is 13 residues. Germline loops: CDR1 MNHEY, CDR2 SVGAGI. V was pared by 6 bases and J by 7 bases, with 8 bases of the junction left unmatched.

The sample holds a few counts of this clone. This sequence joins TRBV19 and TRBJ2-7; D unresolved. This CDR3 contains 13 residues. The ends were cut back, 3 bases at V and 5 bases at J, with 11 bases in the middle. Germline CDR1 reads LNHDA; CDR2 reads SQIVND (reference sequence). Written as DNA, the CDR3 is TGTGCCAGTAGTATCGGTAGTTTTGACGAGCAGTACTTC. Translation gives CASSIGSFDEQYF.

Only one count was recorded for this clone. V usage is TRBV10-3 and J usage is TRBJ2-1, with a tentative D call TRBD2 (5 bases). The CDR3 is 12 residues long. Trimming removed 7 bases from V and 9 bases from J, with 13 bases in between. The V gene's germline CDR1 is ENHRY and CDR2 SYGVKD. The CDR3 loop is CAITGGLGEQFF. The DNA of the CDR3 is TGTGCCATCACAGGAGGTTTAGGTGAGCAGTTCTTC.

V gene TRBV7-9 combines with J gene TRBJ2-7, with TRBD2 matching 13 bases. From germline, CDR1 is SEHNR and CDR2 FQNEAQ (reference sequence). V lost 3 bases and J lost 7; bases outside the gene matches: 6. The CDR3 extends over 15 amino acids. CDR3 sequence (DNA): TGTGCCAGCAGCTTTGGACTAGCGGGGGCAGGGGAGCAGTACTTC. Its translation is CASSFGLAGAGEQYF.

The genes are TRBV6-5 and TRBJ1-6, with no clear D. There are 13 residues in the CDR3. CDR1 and CDR2 from the germline V gene are MNHEY and SVGAGI. The V end lost 6 bases, the J end lost 10 bases, and 13 bases lay between the germline ends. CDR3 amino acids: CASRGGLRSPLHF. DNA for the CDR3: TGTGCCAGCAGGGGAGGGTTAAGGTCACCCCTCCACTTT.

V and J are TRBV4-1 and TRBJ1-2, with D perhaps TRBD1 (6 bases). The CDR3 loop spans 18 amino acids. Trimming pared 0 bases from V and 4 bases from J, leaving 21 bases between. Germline CDR1 is MGHRA and CDR2 is YSYEKL. In DNA form, the CDR3 reads TGCGCCAGCAGCCAAGATTGGCAGGGGACCCTCCCTCCCTATGGCTACACCTTC. This translates into CASSQDWQGTLPPYGYTF.

The gene calls are TRBV5-1 and TRBJ1-6, with D uncertain. The germline V gene encodes CDR1 SGHRS and CDR2 YFSETQ. The CDR3 runs 14 residues. Trimming left V 0 bases short and J 15 bases short, with 16 bases between. The CDR3 protein is CASSLDAGNKHLHF. The CDR3, as DNA: TGCGCCAGCAGCTTGGACGCCGGGAATAAACACCTCCACTTT.

This clone showed up just a few times. This chain links TRBV27 with TRBJ2-7, with D unresolved. The CDR3 consists of 14 residues. Germline values: CDR1 MNHEY, CDR2 SMNVEV (reference sequence). Deletions cut 5 bases from V and 0 bases from J, with 11 bases between. CDR3 loop: CASSPSTSSYEQYF. In DNA, the CDR3 is TGTGCCAGCAGTCCCTCCACAAGCTCCTACGAGCAGTACTTC.

The chain is built from TRBV7-9 and TRBJ1-4; 7 nucleotides match TRBD1. This CDR3 is 15 amino acids long. V was clipped by 6 bases and J by 8 bases; unmatched bases: 12. Germline V gives CDR1 SEHNR, CDR2 FQNEAQ (reference sequence). This CDR3 is CASSRRQGIGEKLFF. As DNA, the CDR3 is TGTGCCAGCAGTCGGAGACAGGGTATCGGGGAAAAACTGTTTTTT.